These 20 T cell receptor beta chains share one sample of origin, sequenced in a study of blood T cell repertoires in COVID-19. Measured with immunoSEQ multiplex PCR; TCRdb has only the in-frame clones, and not every one. Among about 130,000 clones listed, roughly 90% were seen once. The sample taken for sequencing was peripheral blood. The receptors here all came from a man in his sixties with COVID-19, enrolled during active disease.

The chain recombines TRBV6-5 with TRBJ1-1; no reliable D call. The germline gives CDR1 MNHEY, CDR2 SVGAGI. Trimming left V 5 bases short and J 11 bases short, with 12 bases between. The CDR3 sequence is 11 residues long. The CDR3: CASSPDLAAFF. CDR3 DNA sequence: TGTGCCAGCAGTCCGGACTTGGCGGCTTTCTTT.

This chain joins TRBV7-8 and TRBJ2-5, with 8 positions matching TRBD1. The J segment lost 1 base and the V segment lost 5 bases, leaving 6 bases of the junction unmatched. This CDR3 has 15 amino acids. Germline V gene sequence: CDR1 SGHVS, CDR2 FQNEAQ. The DNA of the CDR3 is TGTGCCAGCAGCACCTTCGACAGGGGCCAAGAGACCCAGTACTTC. The encoded protein is CASSTFDRGQETQYF.

The chain joins TRBV7-9 to TRBJ1-6; the match to TRBD1 covers 7 bases. CDR1 SEHNR and CDR2 FQNEAQ come from the germline V gene (reference sequence). The CDR3 has 14 residues. The junction had 3 bases not matched to a gene; V was cut back by 3 bases and J by 7 bases. The CDR3 DNA sequence: TGTGCCAGCAGCTTTACACAGGGGAATTCACCCCTCCACTTT. Translating gives CASSFTQGNSPLHF.

The rearrangement uses TRBV4-3 and TRBJ2-7; 7 bases line up with TRBD2. This CDR3 region has 17 residues. The ends lost 4 bases at V and 6 bases at J; junction bases unmatched: 18. Germline CDR1 LGHNA, CDR2 YSLEER. In DNA, the CDR3 is TGCGCCAGCAGCCGAGGACTAGTGGGCGGAGAAGCGGGCGAGCAGTACTTC. The encoded protein is CASSRGLVGGEAGEQYF.

This sequence joins TRBV7-3 and TRBJ2-1; 14 positions agree with TRBD2. There are 16 residues in the CDR3. V lost 0 bases, J lost 10 bases, and 5 bases stayed unmatched. Germline CDR1 reads SGHTA; CDR2 reads FQGTGA. CDR3 coding DNA: TGTGCCAGCAGCTTAACTCTGGGACTAGCGGGGGTAGAGCAGTTCTTC. Translated: CASSLTLGLAGVEQFF. The full variable domain, rest sourced from reference TRBV7-3 and TRBJ2-1, is GAGVSQTPSNKVTEKGKYVELRCDPISGHTALYWYRQSLGQGPEFLIYFQGTGAADDSGLPNDRFFAVRPEGSVSTLKIQRTERGDSAVYLCASSLTLGLAGVEQFFGPGTRLTVL.

The chain recombines TRBV5-4 with TRBJ1-1, with D tentatively TRBD1 (5 bases). The CDR3 is made up of 15 amino acids. Germline V CDR1 and CDR2: SGHNT, YYREEE (reference sequence). The V end was cut by 1 base, the J end by 3 bases, with 13 bases between. CDR3 bases: TGTGCCAGCAGCTTGTCGGTTGGGGGGTACACTGAAGCTTTCTTT. Amino acid sequence: CASSLSVGGYTEAFF.

CDR3: CASSASPFSSPLHF. For the CDR3, the DNA is TGTGCCAGCAGCGCCTCTCCGTTCAGTTCACCCCTCCACTTT. The V and J genes are TRBV7-2 and TRBJ1-6; D is undetermined. CDR1 is SGHTA, CDR2 FQGNSA, per germline. This CDR3 is built from 14 residues. The ends were cut back, 5 bases at V and 9 bases at J, with 14 bases in the middle.

This clone appeared a few times. The CDR3 bases are TGTGCCAGCAGACCCGGGACTAGCGGGCCCTACGAGCAGTACTTC. This translates into CASRPGTSGPYEQYF. The rearrangement joins TRBV6-5 to TRBJ2-7; TRBD2 matches at 12 bases. The germline V gene encodes CDR1 MNHEY and CDR2 SVGAGI. The CDR3 is made up of 15 amino acids. The J segment lost 2 bases and the V segment lost 6 bases, leaving 5 bases of the junction unmatched.

The chain uses TRBV30 and TRBJ1-6; no firm D call. V was shortened by 2 bases and J by 8 bases, with 13 bases between the two germline ends. The germline CDR1 and CDR2 sequences are GTSNPN and SVGIG (reference sequence). The CDR3 spans 14 residues. CDR3 in DNA: TGTGCCTGGAGTCCTTGGCGGGAGCATTCACCCCTCCACTTT. This sequence encodes CAWSPWREHSPLHF.

The chain is built from TRBV6-6 and TRBJ1-1; 10 bases match TRBD1. The CDR3 is 16 residues long. Germline lookup yields CDR1 MNHNY and CDR2 SVGAGI (reference sequence). V trimming: 4 bases; J trimming: 0 bases; junction bases outside the gene matches: 5. CDR3 sequence: CASSWDRGGMNTEAFF. The CDR3 DNA is TGTGCCAGCAGTTGGGACAGGGGCGGAATGAACACTGAAGCTTTCTTT.

This clone was observed a few times. The CDR3 reads CASSTTGLGGYGYTF. The CDR3, as DNA: TGTGCCAGCAGCACCACAGGCCTGGGGGGATATGGCTACACCTTC. The chain recombines TRBV7-3 with TRBJ1-2; possible D gene TRBD1, 5 bases. CDR3 length equals 15 residues. Germline CDR1 SGHTA, CDR2 FQGTGA. Trimming took 5 bases from V and 5 from J, leaving 18 bases between them.

This sequence joins TRBV13 and TRBJ2-7; 11 nucleotides align to TRBD1. There are 15 residues in the CDR3. With V trimmed by 4 bases and J by 3 bases, 5 bases remained unmatched. The germline V gene encodes CDR1 PRHDT and CDR2 FYEKMQ (reference sequence). For the CDR3, the DNA is TGTGCCAGCAGCTCGGCCGGGACAGGGGGCTACGAGCAGTACTTC. Translating it yields CASSSAGTGGYEQYF.

This clone was seen only once. The gene calls are TRBV12-3 or TRBV12-4 and TRBJ2-2, with no clear D. V gave up 2 bases and J gave up 8 bases, with 6 bases separating them. The length of the CDR3 is 12 residues. The DNA for the CDR3 is TGTGCCAGCAGTTTATCCATGGGGGAGCTGTTTTTT. Amino acids: CASSLSMGELFF.

V gene TRBV5-4 combines with J gene TRBJ2-1; 9 nucleotides agree with TRBD2. The CDR3 covers 15 residues. Per the germline V gene, CDR1 is SGHNT and CDR2 is YYREEE (reference sequence). The V gene end was trimmed by 2 bases and the J gene end by 5 bases; junction bases not matched to a gene: 5. The CDR3 loop is CASSLGLAKDNEQFF. The CDR3 DNA follows: TGTGCCAGCAGCTTAGGACTAGCGAAGGACAATGAGCAGTTCTTC.

For the CDR3, the DNA is TGTGCCAGCTCCCCCCGGGAGGCAACTAATGAAAAACTGTTTTTT. The encoded protein is CASSPREATNEKLFF. V usage is TRBV6-6 and J usage is TRBJ1-4; the D is unclear. The length of the CDR3 is 15 residues. V was pared by 8 bases and J by 0 bases, with 13 bases between. In germline, CDR1 is MNHNY, CDR2 SVGAGI (reference sequence).

V and J are TRBV6-5 and TRBJ1-1; D call uncertain. The V gene lost 5 bases and the J gene lost 8 bases, with 12 bases spanning the gap. CDR3 length: 12 residues. CDR1 MNHEY and CDR2 SVGAGI come from the germline V gene. The CDR3 spells CASSRGRSEAFF. The CDR3, as DNA: TGTGCCAGCAGTCGGGGTCGTTCGGAAGCTTTCTTT.

The rearrangement links TRBV19 to TRBJ1-5; possibly TRBD1 for D (6 bases). CDR1 is LNHDA and CDR2 is SQIVND in the germline V gene (reference sequence). Trimming took 0 bases from V and 7 from J, leaving 13 bases between them. The CDR3 runs to 15 residues. In DNA form, the CDR3 reads TGTGCCAGTAGTATAGATGGGGGAGACAGGCAGCCCCAGCATTTT. It is translated as CASSIDGGDRQPQHF.

This chain connects TRBV6-1 to TRBJ2-5, with D maybe TRBD2 (6 bases). This CDR3 contains 15 residues. The ends were cut back, 3 bases at V and 2 bases at J, with 13 bases in the middle. The germline V gene encodes CDR1 MNHNS and CDR2 SASEGT. CDR3 nucleotides: TGTGCCAGCAGTGACGAGTCAGGGACTCAAGAGACCCAGTACTTC. Translating it yields CASSDESGTQETQYF.

The rearrangement uses TRBV5-1 and TRBJ2-1; 11 bases map to TRBD2. In germline, CDR1 is SGHRS, CDR2 YFSETQ. V dropped 2 bases and J dropped 7; count of bases not matched to a gene: 11. The CDR3 covers 17 residues. The CDR3 loop is CASSFSLLAGGPNEQFF. The CDR3 DNA sequence: TGCGCCAGCAGCTTTTCCCTTTTAGCGGGGGGGCCTAATGAGCAGTTCTTC.

The chain uses TRBV11-2 and TRBJ2-3, with 9 bases fitting TRBD2. V was clipped by 4 bases and J by 4 bases; unmatched bases: 0. The CDR3 runs 13 residues. In germline, CDR1 is SGHAT, CDR2 FQNNGV. This CDR3 reads CASSSSGADTQYF. As DNA, the CDR3 is TGTGCCAGCAGCTCTAGCGGGGCAGATACGCAGTATTTT. The full variable domain, rest sourced from reference TRBV11-2 and TRBJ2-3, is EAGVAQSPRYKIIEKRQSVAFWCNPISGHATLYWYQQILGQGPKLLIQFQNNGVVDDSQLPKDRFSAERLKGVDSTLKIQPAKLEDSAVYLCASSSSGADTQYFGPGTRLTVL.